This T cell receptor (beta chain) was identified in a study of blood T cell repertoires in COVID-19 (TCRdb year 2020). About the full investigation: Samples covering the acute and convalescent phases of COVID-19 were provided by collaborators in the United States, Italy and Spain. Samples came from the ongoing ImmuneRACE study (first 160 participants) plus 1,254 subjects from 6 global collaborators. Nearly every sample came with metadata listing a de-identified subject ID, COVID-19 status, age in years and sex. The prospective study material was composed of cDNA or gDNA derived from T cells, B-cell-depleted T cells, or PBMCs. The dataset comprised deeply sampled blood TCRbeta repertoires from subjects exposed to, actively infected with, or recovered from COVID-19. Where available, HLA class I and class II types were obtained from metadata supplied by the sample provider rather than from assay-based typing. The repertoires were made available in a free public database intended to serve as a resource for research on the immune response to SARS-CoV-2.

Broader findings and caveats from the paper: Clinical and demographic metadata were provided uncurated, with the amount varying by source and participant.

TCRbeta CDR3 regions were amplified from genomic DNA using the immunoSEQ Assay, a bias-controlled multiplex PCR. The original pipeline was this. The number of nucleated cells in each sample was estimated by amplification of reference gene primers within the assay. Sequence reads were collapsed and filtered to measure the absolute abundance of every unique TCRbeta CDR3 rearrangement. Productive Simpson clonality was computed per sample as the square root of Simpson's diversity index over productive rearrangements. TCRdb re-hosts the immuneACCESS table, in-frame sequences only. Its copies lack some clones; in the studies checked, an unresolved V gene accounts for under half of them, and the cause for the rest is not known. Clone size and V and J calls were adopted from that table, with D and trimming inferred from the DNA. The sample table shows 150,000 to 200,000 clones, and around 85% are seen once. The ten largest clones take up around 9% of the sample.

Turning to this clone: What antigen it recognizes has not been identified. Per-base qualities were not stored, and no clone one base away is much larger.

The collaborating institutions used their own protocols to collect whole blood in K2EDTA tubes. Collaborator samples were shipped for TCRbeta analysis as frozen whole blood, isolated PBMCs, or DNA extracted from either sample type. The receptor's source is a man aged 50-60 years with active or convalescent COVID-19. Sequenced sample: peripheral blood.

Read as DNA, the sequence is TGTGCCAGTAGTATAGTAACAGGGAACACTGAAGCTTTCTTT. Translated, it reads CASSIVTGNTEAFF. The chain couples TRBV19 to TRBJ1-1; perhaps TRBD1 is the D gene, with 5 bases matching. The germline V gene (reference sequence) yields LNHDA for CDR1 and SQIVND for CDR2. The V and J ends are trimmed by 1 base and 1 base, leaving 7 bases between them. There are 14 amino acids in the CDR3, from cysteine to phenylalanine inclusive. The entry retains the CDR3 DNA only, 42 bases that are in frame from base 1. Extended through the reference TRBV19 and TRBJ1-1 proteins, this CDR3 yields the full variable domain: DGGITQSPKYLFRKEGQNVTLSCEQNLNHDAMYWYRQDPGQGLRLIYYSQIVNDFQKGDIAEGYSVSREKKESFPLTVTSAQKNPTAFYLCASSIVTGNTEAFFGQGTRLTVV.